This entry is about one T cell receptor beta chain. Antigen: not known. Only in-frame clones appear in the TCRdb table, and some are missing; sequencing was by immunoSEQ multiplex PCR. The sample lists approximately 77,000 clones; about 93% were seen once. These data belong to a study of brain T cells in children with intractable seizures. Findings of the study overall: Clones missing pre-surgery may reflect undersampling of that blood sample. Viral specificity was inferred only from CDR3 similarity; HCMV serostatus was unknown.

Surgery cases with the highest brain T cell transcript signatures were chosen for sequencing. At least one anti-epileptic drug was given before surgery. V lost 2 bases and J lost 5, with 13 bases in between. The CDR3 has 14 amino acids. Germline V gene data show CDR1 as LGHNA and CDR2 as YNFKEQ. The material was peripheral blood, obtained at surgery. This receptor was obtained from a boy under three years old with tuberous sclerosis and intractable seizures. The chain joins TRBV4-2 to TRBJ2-7; a possible D gene is TRBD2 (5 bases). The CDR3 DNA is TGTGCCAGCAGCCAAACCCCGGGATTAAACGAGCAGTACTTC. This translates into CASSQTPGLNEQYF.